This TCR beta chain was sequenced for a study of CD8 T cells in Susac syndrome (dated by TCRdb to between 2018 and 2021). Looking at the study overall: The study used repertoire sequencing to test whether antigen drove CD8+ T cell activation and differentiation in Susac syndrome.

A remark on this clonotype: Its antigen has not been determined. Base quality data are lacking; no much larger clone is found one base away.

Results the study describes overall, beyond this receptor: The TCR sequencing and HLA analysis was acknowledged to have included a relatively small number of individuals.

The CDR3 contains 16 residues, cysteine and phenylalanine counted. Only the CDR3 DNA is retained, 48 bases long and in frame from the first base. Clipping removes 6 bases from V and 0 bases from J, with 8 as the unmatched junction base count. CDR1 DFQATT and CDR2 SNEGSKA are derived from the germline V gene (reference sequence). RNA was extracted using the RNeasy kit, and about 0.45 to 1 microgram was reverse transcribed with random hexamers. The immunoSEQ multiplex PCR assay, covering 54 Vbeta and 13 Jbeta segments, was used to amplify TCR beta CDR3 regions. PCR amplification bias was corrected using a synthetic template baseline for primer optimization and computational correction. The original methods were these. Reads were assigned to V, D and J genes according to IMGT and analyzed in immunoSEQ Analyzer, with only productive sequences retained. Clonality was computed as one minus Shannon entropy normalized by log2 of the number of productive unique sequences. For each patient and control, public and private clones were evaluated among the 100 most prevalent clones. A clone was defined as Susac-specific if it was absent from the healthy and MS cohorts, from 1052 published viral clones and from other ImmuneACCESS disease sequences. The public reads were reanalyzed by TCRdb: fastp trimming at Q25, MiXCR alignment, in-frame beta chains only. Every entry covers one CDR3 protein and lists the most common genes and DNA from its rows. In this record, the V and J calls reflect TCRdb's handling and not the investigators' own analysis. Recorded for this sample are about 150,000 distinct CDR3 sequences; roughly 94% of them occurred a single time. The ten biggest clones cover over 0.07% of the sample.

Peripheral blood CD8+ and CD4+ T cells from healthy donors, Susac syndrome patients and multiple sclerosis patients were profiled by high-throughput TCR beta sequencing. Healthy donors were included as age- and sex-matched controls. Bulk CD8+ and CD4+ T cells were purified by magnetic negative isolation, whereas CD8+ TEMRA cells were enriched by FACS. Blood was collected in EDTA tubes and processed within 24 hours, with PBMCs isolated through density gradient centrifugation. PBMCs destined for TCR sequencing were cryopreserved in liquid nitrogen and later thawed in a 37 °C water bath. Purity of sorted or isolated CD4+, CD8+ and CD8+ TEMRA cells was at least 90%.

This clonotype was sampled from a human donor in good health. The rearranged segments are TRBV20-1 and TRBJ1-6; 7 junctional bases match TRBD1. The sequenced sample was CD4+ T cells from PBMCs. The bases are TGCAGTGCGCAAAGACAGGGATCCTCCTATAATTCACCCCTCCACTTT. Translated, this gives CSAQRQGSSYNSPLHF.